This is a list of T cell receptor beta chains from one sample in a study of HIV-infected patients and healthy controls. Via MiXCR, TCRdb re-called the 5' RACE reads, giving one row per CDR3 protein. The table has about 24,000 distinct CDR3 sequences, about 9% seen once. Material: blood. The receptors were gathered from an adult in good health. Both conserved end residues are part of each CDR3. D genes are given only for firm matches. Clone size, where shown, is once, few, many, or a class for clones that have expanded.

V gene	clone size	J gene	D gene	CDR3 DNA	CDR3 protein
TRBV4-1	many	TRBJ2-3	-	TGCGCCAGCAGCCAAGTTGTAGATACGCAGTATTTT	CASSQVVDTQYF
TRBV7-9	many	TRBJ2-3	-	TGTGCCAGCAGCGCGACGGCTAGCACAGATACGCAGTATTTT	CASSATASTDTQYF
TRBV6-5	many	TRBJ2-1	TRBD2	TGTGCCAGCAGTTACAAGCGGGGGAGCTCCTACAATGAGCAGTTCTTC	CASSYKRGSSYNEQFF
TRBV2	-	TRBJ2-5	-	TGTGCCAGCTCTCAGGAGGGGCAAGAGACCCAGTACTTC	CASSQEGQETQYF
TRBV29-1	medium-sized	TRBJ1-1	-	TGCAGTTGGAGGCGGGGCCGCACTGAAGCTTTCTTT	CSWRRGRTEAFF
TRBV27	many	TRBJ2-7	-	TGTGCCAGCAGTTCCCGCTGGGAGCAGTACTTC	CASSSRWEQYF
TRBV12-3/TRBV12-4	medium-sized	TRBJ2-5	-	TGTGCCAGCAGTTTAGGGCGGTACCAAGAGACCCAGTACTTC	CASSLGRYQETQYF
TRBV6-6	-	TRBJ1-1	-	TGTGCCAGCAGGAATAACAGGGATAGCACTGAAGCTTTCTTT	CASRNNRDSTEAFF
TRBV19	many	TRBJ2-3	TRBD1	TGTGCCAGTACAGGACAGGGGCTAACAGATACGCAGTATTTT	CASTGQGLTDTQYF
TRBV6-6	many	TRBJ1-6	TRBD1	TGTGCCAGCAGTTACCAGGGACAGGGCCAGAATTCACCCCTCCACTTT	CASSYQGQGQNSPLHF
TRBV20-1	few	TRBJ2-7	-	TGCAGTGCAGGTCACGAGCAGTACTTC	CSAGHEQYF
TRBV20-1	few	TRBJ2-2	-	TGCAGTGCTAGGTTCGCAGGGACTAACACCGGGGAGCTGTTTTTT	CSARFAGTNTGELFF
TRBV12-3/TRBV12-4	many	TRBJ1-2	-	TGTGCCAGCAGTTTCCCAGGGGATGACGGCTACACCTTC	CASSFPGDDGYTF
TRBV6-1	many	TRBJ2-1	-	TGTGCCAGCAGCGAACTTGTTGTTGGCTCCTACAATGAGCAGTTCTTC	CASSELVVGSYNEQFF
TRBV5-4	few	TRBJ2-1	TRBD2	TGTGCCAGCAGCTTGGCGGTACTAGCGGGGTACAATGAGCAGTTCTTC	CASSLAVLAGYNEQFF
TRBV6-1	many	TRBJ2-1	TRBD2	TGTGCCAGCAGTGAAGAGGAGGGCGGGGGGCTATACAATGAGCAGTTCTTC	CASSEEEGGGLYNEQFF
TRBV5-1	many	TRBJ1-4	-	TGCGCCAGCAGCTTGGACAGGGATGAAAAACTGTTTTTT	CASSLDRDEKLFF
TRBV12-3/TRBV12-4	many	TRBJ1-2	-	TGTGCCAGCAGTTTTAATCCGGGAGCTAACTATGGCTACACCTTC	CASSFNPGANYGYTF
TRBV10-3	many	TRBJ1-4	-	TGTGCCACCCGGACGGCGACTAATGAAAAACTGTTTTTT	CATRTATNEKLFF
TRBV5-1	once	TRBJ2-2	-	TGCGCCAGCAGTGGGCAGCAATCGAACACCGGGGAGCTGTTTTTT	CASSGQQSNTGELFF
TRBV7-6	many	TRBJ2-2	-	TGTGCCAGCAGCTTAGGACTGGAGAACACCGGGGAGCTGTTTTTT	CASSLGLENTGELFF
TRBV20-1	many	TRBJ1-4	-	TGCAGTGCTAGAGTCCCCAGTCCTAATGAAAAACTGTTTTTT	CSARVPSPNEKLFF
TRBV7-9	-	TRBJ1-5	-	TGTGCCAGCAGCTTAGCGGGGGATCAGCCCCAGCATTTT	CASSLAGDQPQHF
TRBV11-2	many	TRBJ1-1	-	TGTGCCAGCAGCTTTGATATGTATAACACTGAAGCTTTCTTT	CASSFDMYNTEAFF
TRBV7-2	many	TRBJ1-5	-	TGTGCCAGCAGCTTAGCCCTTCTCCAGCCCCAGCATTTT	CASSLALLQPQHF
TRBV29-1	medium-sized	TRBJ2-3	-	TGCAGCGTTGTCAGGGGGGGAGCAGATACGCAGTATTTT	CSVVRGGADTQYF
TRBV20-1	medium-sized	TRBJ2-1	TRBD2	TGCAGTGCTCTAGCGGGGGTCACCGAGCAGTTCTTC	CSALAGVTEQFF
TRBV6-1	-	TRBJ2-7	-	TGTGCCAGCAGTCCTAGAGTTATCTACGAGCAGTACTTC	CASSPRVIYEQYF
TRBV6-1	-	TRBJ2-7	-	TGTGCCAGCAGTGAGACCGTGGGAGGCGAGCAGTACTTC	CASSETVGGEQYF
TRBV11-2	many	TRBJ1-6	-	TGTGCCAGCAGCTTAGATCTACTAGAGGGTTCACCCCTCCACTTT	CASSLDLLEGSPLHF
TRBV12-3/TRBV12-4	many	TRBJ1-2	TRBD1	TGTGCCAGCAGCCAAGGGGGCGCGGACTATGGCTACACCTTC	CASSQGGADYGYTF
TRBV5-6	medium-sized	TRBJ1-1	-	TGTGCCAGCAGCTTGGAAGTGGGCTTGGCTTTACCTGAAGCTTTCTTT	CASSLEVGLALPEAFF
TRBV6-1	medium-sized	TRBJ2-1	-	TGTGCCAGCAGTGAGTTCGGGTCCAGCTCCTACAATGAGCAGTTCTTC	CASSEFGSSSYNEQFF
TRBV11-3	many	TRBJ1-1	TRBD1	TGTGCCAGCAGCTGGGGACGAGAGCCGGGACAGATCCTTAACACTGAAGCTTTCTTT	CASSWGREPGQILNTEAFF
TRBV10-2	many	TRBJ2-7	-	TGCGCCAGCTCGATGCCCCGGGCCGAGCAGTACTTC	CASSMPRAEQYF
TRBV2	many	TRBJ2-1	TRBD1	TGTGCCAGCAGACTACAGGGGGCTTCCTACAATGAGCAGTTCTTC	CASRLQGASYNEQFF
TRBV15	many	TRBJ2-7	-	TGTGCCACCAGCAGAGATACAATCGAGCAGTACTTC	CATSRDTIEQYF
TRBV13	many	TRBJ2-2	-	TGTGCCAGCAGCCTAGGAAGAAACACCGGGGAGCTGTTTTTT	CASSLGRNTGELFF
TRBV7-2	few	TRBJ2-2	-	TGTGCCAGCAGCTTAGTGTACGGCACCGGGGAGCTGTTTTTT	CASSLVYGTGELFF
TRBV18	many	TRBJ2-3	-	TGTGCCAGCTCACCACTACTAGACAGCACAGATACGCAGTATTTT	CASSPLLDSTDTQYF
TRBV23-1	few	TRBJ2-5	-	TGCGCCAGCAGTCAGGGTTGGGAGACCCAGTACTTC	CASSQGWETQYF
TRBV20-1	many	TRBJ2-3	TRBD1	TGCAGTGCTGTCGGGACAGGGCTCACAGATACGCAGTATTTT	CSAVGTGLTDTQYF
TRBV16	many	TRBJ1-1	-	TGTGCCAGCAGCCCGCGAGGCAGGCCTGAAGCTTTCTTT	CASSPRGRPEAFF
TRBV7-2	many	TRBJ2-3	TRBD2	TGTGCCAGCAGCTCCGGACTAGCGGGCCGCACAGATACGCAGTATTTT	CASSSGLAGRTDTQYF
TRBV25-1	many	TRBJ2-7	-	TGTGCCAGCAGTGAAGACAGATTCTCCTACGAGCAGTACTTC	CASSEDRFSYEQYF
TRBV19	many	TRBJ2-4	-	TGTGCCAGTAGCGGAGTAGCCAAAAACATTCAGTACTTC	CASSGVAKNIQYF
TRBV18	-	TRBJ1-1	TRBD1	TGTGCCAGCTCACCTTACAGGGGATTCGACACTGAAGCTTTCTTT	CASSPYRGFDTEAFF
TRBV6-4	medium-sized	TRBJ2-3	-	TGTGCCAGCAGTGAAGCAGTAGGGGCAGGAGATACGCAGTATTTT	CASSEAVGAGDTQYF
TRBV30	many	TRBJ2-3	TRBD2	TGTGCCTGGAGTGGGCTAGCGGGCTCAACAGATACGCAGTATTTT	CAWSGLAGSTDTQYF
TRBV6-1	medium-sized	TRBJ2-7	TRBD1	TGTGCCAGCAGGGGACAGGGTGACTACGAGCAGTACTTC	CASRGQGDYEQYF
TRBV7-2	many	TRBJ1-3	TRBD1	TGTGCCAGCAGCTGGCAGGGGGCAACGTCTGGAAACACCATATATTTT	CASSWQGATSGNTIYF